The clone carrying this T cell receptor (beta chain) registers medium-sized (0.01 to 0.1%) by frequency. No antigen is known for it. This sample was taken from a study of CXCR3-negative and CXCR3-positive naive CD8 T cells. The length of the CDR3 is 11 residues. CDR1 is ENHRY, CDR2 SYGVKD, per germline. Naivety in CD8+ T cells corresponded to a CD45RO-CCR7+CD27+CD95- phenotype. Via 5' RACE with UMI labels, TRB cDNA libraries were prepared. TCRdb reanalyzed the 5' RACE reads and collapses them to one entry per CDR3 protein, without DNA. The table gives some 5,400 distinct CDR3 sequences; the top ten clones make up just under 2% of it. Findings of the study overall: More hydrophobic TRB CDR3s occurred in CXCR3-positive than in CXCR3-negative naive cells.

The clonotype originates from a human donor in good health. Some clones in this sample may be carry-over from other donors' samples. J is TRBJ1-1 and V is TRBV10-3. Sequencing was carried out using naive CXCR3+ CD8+ T cells from blood. Subset given: CD45RO-CCR7+CD27+CD95- naive CD8+ T cells expressing CXCR3 (TNR3+). This CDR3 reads CAISLNTEAFF.